Shown below are 12 T cell receptor beta chains from a single sample sequenced in a study of T cells in Graves' hyperthyroidism and ophthalmopathy. Template material for amplifying TCR beta CDR3 regions consisted of RNA transcripts. During a first-round RT-PCR of the TCR CDR3, the HTBI primer set was used. Via MiXCR, TCRdb re-called the multiplex PCR reads, giving one row per CDR3 protein. This table holds 500,000 to 600,000 distinct CDR3 sequences, just under 20% found once. The sample was blood. Receptor source: a man aged 40-49 years with Graves' ophthalmopathy.

The table lists this clonotype with a few counts. The chain employs TRBV28 and TRBJ2-2; the D gene could be TRBD1 or TRBD2 (6 bases each). The length of the CDR3 is 18 residues. Germline loops: CDR1 MDHEN, CDR2 SYDVKM. Trimming shortened V by 4 bases and J by 7 bases, and 25 bases separated the two germline ends. Written as DNA, the CDR3 is TGTGCCAGCAGTTCCCCTGGCTGGGGGGCGGATAGTGACGGGGAGCTGTTTTTT. Translating it yields CASSSPGWGADSDGELFF.

This clonotype was seen repeatedly, ten times or more. This chain joins TRBV5-1 and TRBJ1-1, with D unresolved. Deletions cut 2 bases from V and 1 base from J, with 9 bases between. The germline V gene encodes CDR1 SGHRS and CDR2 YFSETQ. There are 14 residues in the CDR3. The CDR3 reads CASSFSGPNTEAFF. CDR3 DNA: TGCGCCAGCAGCTTCTCCGGACCGAACACTGAAGCTTTCTTT.

This clonotype was seen more than once but under ten times. The gene calls are TRBV27 and TRBJ1-1, with D maybe TRBD1 (5 bases). Germline CDR1 is MNHEY and CDR2 is SMNVEV (reference sequence). The germline V and J ends were trimmed by 3 bases and 1 base, with 9 bases remaining between them. The CDR3 has 14 residues. CDR3 in DNA: TGTGCCAGCAGTTTGTCAGGGTCGAACACTGAAGCTTTCTTT. It codes for CASSLSGSNTEAFF.

The table lists this clonotype with many counts. The gene calls are TRBV28 and TRBJ2-7, with 9 bases identical to TRBD1. Per germline, CDR1 MDHEN and CDR2 SYDVKM. The V segment lost 4 bases and the J segment 4 bases; nucleotides outside the gene matches: 2. The CDR3 loop spans 13 amino acids. CDR3 bases: TGTGCCAGCAGTTCCGGACAGGGGTACGAGCAGTACTTC. It codes for CASSSGQGYEQYF.

V is TRBV6-2 or TRBV6-3 and J is TRBJ1-1; D gene unclear. The CDR3 has 15 residues. Germline CDR1 is MNHEY and CDR2 is SVGEGT. V gave up 6 bases and J gave up 0 bases, with 14 bases separating them. DNA of the CDR3: TGTGCCAGCAGCGACCGACACCGAATGAACACTGAAGCTTTCTTT. Translation: CASSDRHRMNTEAFF.

The rearrangement joins TRBV20-1 to TRBJ2-6; no clear D. The germline CDR1 and CDR2 sequences are DFQATT and SNEGSKA (reference sequence). The V gene lost 7 bases and the J gene lost 0 bases, with 7 bases spanning the gap. The CDR3 contains 13 residues. In DNA, the CDR3 is TGCAGTGTGGACGACTCTGGGGCCAACGTCCTGACTTTC. Its translation: CSVDDSGANVLTF.

This clonotype occurred a few times. The chain combines TRBV7-3 with TRBJ2-1; D is ambiguous. The CDR3 sequence is 13 residues long. V gave up 4 bases and J gave up 6 bases, with 10 bases separating them. Germline CDR1 SGHTA, CDR2 FQGTGA. The CDR3 loop reads CASSWISGNEQFF. The CDR3 DNA reads TGTGCCAGCAGCTGGATCTCGGGCAATGAGCAGTTCTTC.

Of note for this clonotype: A much larger clone is a single base away; this may be a read error. The rearrangement joins TRBV10-3 to TRBJ1-1; TRBD1 matches at 8 bases. The length of the CDR3 is 16 residues. CDR1 and CDR2 from the germline V gene are ENHRY and SYGVKD. This CDR3 is CAISNPLTGVKTEAFF. CDR3 DNA sequence: TGTGCCATCAGTAACCCTTTGACAGGGGTGAAAACTGAAGCTTTCTTT.

The chain couples TRBV19 to TRBJ1-4, with a weak D call TRBD1 (5 bases). The germline CDR1 and CDR2 sequences are LNHDA and SQIVND (reference sequence). Trimming pared 1 base from V and 8 bases from J, leaving 11 bases between. This CDR3 spans 14 amino acids. In DNA, the CDR3 is TGTGCCAGTAGTATAGGAGGGACCGTCGAAAAACTGTTTTTT. Its protein is CASSIGGTVEKLFF.

The chain has TRBV12-3 or TRBV12-4 and TRBJ2-4; 13 nucleotides match TRBD2. V shed 6 bases, J shed 6 bases, and the junction held 8 bases outside the gene matches. The CDR3 consists of 16 residues. CDR3 coding DNA: TGTGCCAGCAGCCCACTAGCGGGGGGGCGGGGAAACATTCAGTACTTC. Protein sequence: CASSPLAGGRGNIQYF.

In this sample, this clonotype turned up a few times. The gene calls are TRBV14 and TRBJ2-1; no firm D call. This CDR3 has 12 amino acids. V lost 1 base to trimming and J lost 12 bases, with 10 bases between them. The V gene's germline CDR1 is SGHDN and CDR2 FVKESK. In DNA, the CDR3 is TGTGCCAGCAGCCAAGCCCCGGCTGTGCAGTTCTTC. This codes for CASSQAPAVQFF.

Written as DNA, the CDR3 is TGTGCCACCAGTGATTACCCTAGCGGGAGGCTTGGTGAGCAGTTCTTC. As protein: CATSDYPSGRLGEQFF. V usage is TRBV24-1 and J usage is TRBJ2-1, with TRBD2 identical over 11 bases. Germline V gene sequence: CDR1 KGHDR, CDR2 SFDVKD. CDR3 length: 16 residues. The V segment lost 2 bases and the J segment 9 bases; nucleotides outside the gene matches: 8.